A single sample is the source of the 3 T cell receptor beta chains below, sequenced in a study of CD8 T cells in Susac syndrome (dated by TCRdb to between 2018 and 2020). Receptor libraries were prepared by the immunoSEQ multiplex PCR assay. RNA was extracted using the RNeasy kit, and roughly 0.45 to 1 microgram was reverse transcribed with random hexamers. TCRdb trimmed the raw reads at Q25, called clones with MiXCR and kept productive beta chains. Every entry covers one CDR3 protein and lists the most common genes and DNA from its rows. This sample comprises roughly 140,000 distinct CDR3 sequences, roughly 95% of them detected only once. The ten largest clones add up to 0.13% to 0.15% of the sample. Sequenced input: CD8+ T cells from PBMCs. Source of these receptors: a human donor with multiple sclerosis.

The genes are TRBV20-1 and TRBJ2-2; TRBD1 might be the D (6 bases). Germline CDR1 reads DFQATT; CDR2 reads SNEGSKA (reference sequence). V was pared by 6 bases and J by 0 bases, with 11 bases between. CDR3 length: 14 amino acids. The DNA of the CDR3 is TGCAGTGCCCCGGACAGTCCGAACACCGGGGAGCTGTTTTTT. Translation: CSAPDSPNTGELFF.

This chain links TRBV29-1 with TRBJ2-2, with 9 bases matching TRBD2. J lost 1 base, V lost 5 bases, and 2 bases had no gene match. Per germline, CDR1 SQVTM and CDR2 ANQGSEA. There are 14 residues in the CDR3. The DNA for the CDR3 is TGCAGCGTTCAAGCGGGGGGGAACACCGGGGAGCTGTTTTTT. This encodes CSVQAGGNTGELFF.

This clonotype has just a few counts. The chain employs TRBV11-1 and TRBJ1-1; perhaps TRBD1 as D (5 bases). The CDR3 spans 14 residues. Trimming pared 0 bases from V and 1 base from J, leaving 6 bases between. Per germline, CDR1 SGHAT and CDR2 FQDESV (reference sequence). For the CDR3, the DNA is TGTGCCAGCAGCTTAGCCGGGACGAACACTGAAGCTTTCTTT. This gives the protein CASSLAGTNTEAFF.